This T cell receptor (beta chain) was recorded in a study of blood T cell repertoires in COVID-19. Overall study context: T cells, B-cell-depleted T cells, or PBMCs supplied cDNA or gDNA.

TCRdb's copy holds only in-frame clones and misses some; the assay was immunoSEQ multiplex PCR. The data show roughly 130,000 clones, with 84% seen just once and 12% held by the top ten. V lost 1 base to trimming and J lost 0 bases; unmatched junction nucleotides: 8. From germline, CDR1 is SGHRS and CDR2 YFSETQ. The CDR3 spans 17 residues. The receptor was isolated from a woman aged 55-75 years with acute or convalescent COVID-19. V gene TRBV5-1 combines with J gene TRBJ1-2, with 8 bases that match TRBD1. The sample consisted of peripheral blood. The CDR3 DNA is TGCGCCAGCAGCTTGAACGGACAGGGTAAAGCTAACTATGGCTACACCTTC. Encoded protein: CASSLNGQGKANYGYTF.